This TCR beta chain was retrieved from a study of monozygotic twins with inflammatory bowel disease. Added by template switching were UMIs that each held a 6-nucleotide sample barcode. Two nested PCRs, approximately 16 and 9 cycles, amplified TCRalpha and TCRbeta cDNA. TCRdb reprocessed the 5' RACE reads; each CDR3 protein has one entry and no DNA is given. The sample's table shows about 450,000 distinct CDR3 sequences. Whole-blood RNA isolation (total RNA) proceeded without T cell sorting. Points on this clonotype: Its antigen is still unknown.

The study, taken as a whole, reports: Immunosuppressive treatments were not uniform, and this may have added variability to patient repertoires.

The CDR3 is 16 amino acids. Germline CDR1 and CDR2: KGHSH and LQKENI. The gene calls are TRBV18 and TRBJ1-5; the D call of TRBD1 rests on TCRdb alone, since no DNA is present to check it. This receptor was taken from a human donor with ulcerative colitis or Crohn's disease, or a healthy co-twin of an affected twin (not recorded which). The sample was blood. CDR3 in amino acids: CASSPARDLGNQPQHF. Using reference TRBV18 and TRBJ1-5 for the parts outside the CDR3, the full variable domain is NAGVMQNPRHLVRRRGQEARLRCSPMKGHSHVYWYRQLPEEGLKFMVYLQKENIIDESGMPKERFSAEFPKEGPSILRIQQVVRGDSAAYFCASSPARDLGNQPQHFGDGTRLSIL.